This T cell receptor (beta chain) was retrieved from a study of response to subunit inactivated influenza vaccine. The CDR3 is made up of 16 amino acids. J was trimmed by 3 bases and V by 4 bases; bases with no gene match: 9. From germline, CDR1 is SGHRS and CDR2 YFSETQ. Whole-study results and caveats: Few additional T cells are recruited per seasonal influenza vaccination, authors suggested.

About this clonotype: Its cognate antigen is unknown.

TCRdb re-derived calls from the RT-PCR reads in MiXCR, one entry per CDR3 protein. The table lists under 750,000 distinct CDR3 sequences, roughly 10% of them singletons. Specimen: PBMCs from blood, collected on the day of vaccination. This TCR came from a man between 45 and 60 years old who received an inactivated influenza vaccine. The chain combines TRBV5-1 with TRBJ2-7, with TRBD2 matching 11 bases. CDR3 sequence (DNA): TGCGCCAGCAGCATATCTGAAACTAGCGGGAGCTACGAGCAGTACTTC. It yields the protein CASSISETSGSYEQYF. The complete variable domain, with remaining parts taken from reference TRBV5-1 and TRBJ2-7, reads KAGVTQTPRYLIKTRGQQVTLSCSPISGHRSVSWYQQTPGQGLQFLFEYFSETQRNKGNFPGRFSGRQFSNSRSEMNVSTLELGDSALYLCASSISETSGSYEQYFGPGTRLTVT.